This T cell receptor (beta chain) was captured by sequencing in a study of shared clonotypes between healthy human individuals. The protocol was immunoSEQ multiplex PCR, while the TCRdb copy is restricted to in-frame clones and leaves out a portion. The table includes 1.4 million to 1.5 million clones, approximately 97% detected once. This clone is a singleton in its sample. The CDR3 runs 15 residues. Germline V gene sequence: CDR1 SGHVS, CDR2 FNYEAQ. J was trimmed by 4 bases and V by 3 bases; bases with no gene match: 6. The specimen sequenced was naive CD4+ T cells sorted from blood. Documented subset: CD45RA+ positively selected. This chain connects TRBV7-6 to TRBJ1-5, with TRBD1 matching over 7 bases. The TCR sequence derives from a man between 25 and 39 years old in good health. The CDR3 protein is CASSFAGGHNQPQHF. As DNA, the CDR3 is TGTGCCAGCAGCTTTGCAGGGGGGCATAATCAGCCCCAGCATTTT.